These 2 T cell receptor beta chains came from one sample sequenced in a study of shared clonotypes between healthy human individuals. Profiling relied on immunoSEQ multiplex PCR, and the TCRdb table lists in-frame clones only, not all of them. Of some 2 million clones listed, 95% are singletons. The specimen was naive CD4+ T cells sorted from blood. The subset: CD45RA+ positively selected. Receptors were obtained from a young man in good health.

This chain joins TRBV6-5 and TRBJ2-2, with TRBD2 identical over 7 bases. Germline CDR1 reads MNHEY; CDR2 reads SVGAGI. V lost 8 bases and J lost 5; bases outside the gene matches: 5. The CDR3 extends over 13 amino acids. As DNA, the CDR3 is TGTGCCAGCCGGCGGGGGAAAACCGGGGAGCTGTTTTTT. It specifies CASRRGKTGELFF.

V and J are TRBV14 and TRBJ1-1; the D gene is possibly TRBD1 (6 bases). Trimming removed 2 bases at V and 0 bases at J, with 16 bases between. The CDR3 length is 17 residues. The germline CDR1 and CDR2 sequences are SGHDN and FVKESK. The CDR3 loop is CASSQSQGMALNTEAFF. The CDR3 region has the DNA TGTGCCAGCAGCCAATCACAGGGAATGGCTCTGAACACTGAAGCTTTCTTT. Full variable domain (rest looked up from reference TRBV14 and TRBJ1-1): EAGVTQFPSHSVIEKGQTVTLRCDPISGHDNLYWYRRVMGKEIKFLLHFVKESKQDESGMPNNRFLAERTGGTYSTLKVQPAELEDSGVYFCASSQSQGMALNTEAFFGQGTRLTVV.